The clone carrying this TCR beta chain appeared many times. Its cognate antigen is unknown. The data belong to a study of early T cells in non-severe SARS-CoV-2 infection. About the study: Investigators sequenced bulk RNA drawn from unsorted whole blood, and chains remained unpaired.

Each cDNA molecule carried a unique molecular identifier. TCRdb reanalysed the 5' RACE reads using MiXCR and keeps one entry per CDR3 protein. Seen here are fewer than 30,000 distinct CDR3 sequences, under 10% observed once, and the top ten hold about 13%. Study results and limitations: Comparison of clonotypes with VDJdb favored anti-spike CD8 responses while missing private and CD4 specificities.

CDR1 and CDR2 (germline): SGHAT, FQNNGV. V gave up 5 bases and J gave up 1 base, with 15 bases separating them. CDR3 size: 15 residues. The sequence came from an adult who was a healthcare worker with PCR-confirmed SARS-CoV-2 infection or an uninfected control (not recorded which). This chain uses TRBV11-2 with TRBJ2-7; perhaps D is TRBD1 or TRBD2 (6 bases each). Sequenced: whole blood. As DNA, the CDR3 is TGTGCCAGCAGCCGAGGGGGGCCGGAATCCTACGAGCAGTACTTC. It yields the protein CASSRGGPESYEQYF.